This entry lists 15 T cell receptor beta chains sequenced from one sample in a study of OX40 agonist ivuxolimab in advanced cancers. Assay: immunoSEQ multiplex PCR; the TCRdb copy retains only in-frame clones and omits some. The sample lists 20,000 to 30,000 clones; 79% were seen once. This specimen consisted of CD4+ or CD8+ T cells sorted from blood, obtained in a trial of the OX40 agonist ivuxolimab. The receptors were sampled from an adult with an advanced solid tumor such as melanoma, head and neck, liver or kidney cancer.

CDR3 DNA sequence: TGTGCCAGCAGTCCCACGTGGGGGGGATTCTCCTACGAGCAGTACTTC. It encodes CASSPTWGGFSYEQYF. This sequence joins TRBV27 and TRBJ2-7, with TRBD2 matching 7 bases. V lost 5 bases and J lost 0; bases outside the gene matches: 10. This CDR3 is built from 16 residues. From germline, CDR1 is MNHEY and CDR2 SMNVEV (reference sequence).

This clone was picked up one time. V and J are TRBV28 and TRBJ1-1, with D uncertain. The CDR3 length is 11 residues. Germline V gene sequence: CDR1 MDHEN, CDR2 SYDVKM. Trimming pared 8 bases from V and 1 base from J, leaving 5 bases between. The CDR3 DNA sequence: TGTGCCAGCCACCAGAACACTGAAGCTTTCTTT. Translating it yields CASHQNTEAFF.

The chain uses TRBV13 and TRBJ2-5; D is undetermined. The closer fit of TRBJ2-7 to the DNA end suggests the J call may be wrong. This CDR3 has 15 amino acids. Germline V lookup: CDR1 PRHDT, CDR2 FYEKMQ (reference sequence). The DNA of the CDR3 is TGTGCCAGCAGCTTAGGTGCAGTTCTCTCCTACGAGCAGTACTTC. Translating gives CASSLGAVLSYEQYF.

The genes are TRBV7-3 and TRBJ1-2, with TRBD1 matching 8 bases. The CDR3 has 14 amino acids. V lost 5 bases to trimming and J lost 7 bases; unmatched junction nucleotides: 9. Germline loops: CDR1 SGHTA, CDR2 FQGTGA. For the CDR3, the DNA is TGTGCCAGCAGCCAGACAGGGGAGGCTGGTGGCTACACCTTC. This codes for CASSQTGEAGGYTF.

The rearrangement joins TRBV4-2 to TRBJ2-2; 9 nucleotides align to TRBD2. Germline-derived CDR1 and CDR2 are LGHNA and YNFKEQ. CDR3 length: 19 amino acids. With V trimmed by 1 base and J by 6 bases, 15 bases remained unmatched. The CDR3 spells CASSQVSPLERGEAGELFF. The CDR3 DNA sequence: TGTGCCAGCAGCCAAGTCTCCCCTCTGGAGCGGGGGGAGGCCGGGGAGCTGTTTTTT.

This clone came up once. This rearrangement joins TRBV4-1 to TRBJ2-7; D remains unclear. Trimming removed 0 bases from V and 6 bases from J, with 12 bases in between. Per the germline V gene, CDR1 is MGHRA and CDR2 is YSYEKL. The CDR3 covers 14 residues. CDR3: CASSQESPMREQYF. Here the CDR3 DNA reads TGCGCCAGCAGCCAAGAATCCCCGATGCGCGAGCAGTACTTC.

The V gene is TRBV27, the J gene TRBJ1-1; D possibly corresponds to TRBD1 (5 bases). Germline-derived CDR1 and CDR2 are MNHEY and SMNVEV (reference sequence). This CDR3 spans 14 amino acids. Trimming took off 6 bases at V and 1 base at J, with 12 bases between the two ends. The CDR3 sequence is CASSWGWGNTEAFF. The CDR3 bases are TGTGCCAGCAGCTGGGGCTGGGGGAACACTGAAGCTTTCTTT.

This chain uses TRBV9 with TRBJ2-3; a possible D gene is TRBD2 (6 bases). The CDR3 is 13 residues long. Germline CDR1 and CDR2: SGDLS and YYNGEE. V was cut by 3 bases and J by 4 bases, with 9 bases left in between. The CDR3 loop is CASSGGDPDTQYF. CDR3 sequence (DNA): TGTGCCAGCAGCGGGGGGGATCCAGATACGCAGTATTTT.

V and J are TRBV10-2 and TRBJ1-1; maybe TRBD1 (5 bases). This CDR3 region has 12 residues. Germline V lookup: CDR1 WSHSY, CDR2 SAAADI. Trimming stripped 8 bases from V and 4 bases from J, with 11 bases between. This chain's CDR3 is CASVAQGTEAFF. CDR3 sequence (DNA): TGCGCCAGCGTTGCGCAGGGCACTGAAGCTTTCTTT.

The chain uses TRBV9 and TRBJ2-2, with a weak D call TRBD1 (6 bases). V gave up 3 bases and J gave up 5 bases, with 17 bases separating them. This CDR3 has 16 amino acids. Per the germline V gene, CDR1 is SGDLS and CDR2 is YYNGEE. CDR3 DNA: TGTGCCAGCAGCGCCCCCCGGGGACATAGTACCGGGGAGCTGTTTTTT. Amino acid sequence: CASSAPRGHSTGELFF.

The chain couples TRBV28 to TRBJ2-2, with D possibly TRBD1 on 5 matching bases. The CDR3 totals 11 residues. Germline CDR1 and CDR2: MDHEN and SYDVKM. Between the trimmed V and J ends, which lost 6 bases and 9 bases, there was a span of 8 bases. The CDR3 reads CASSPGWELFF. The CDR3 coding sequence is TGTGCCAGCAGCCCAGGGTGGGAGCTGTTTTTT.

The V and J genes are TRBV6-5 and TRBJ2-6; D gene unclear. The CDR3 covers 14 residues. Germline-derived CDR1 and CDR2 are MNHEY and SVGAGI. The V gene lost 7 bases and the J gene lost 2 bases, with 9 bases spanning the gap. CDR3 bases: TGTGCCAGCACCAGTTCCCCTGGGGCCAACGTCCTGACTTTC. It translates to CASTSSPGANVLTF.

V usage is TRBV6-5 and J usage is TRBJ2-3; TRBD1 matches at 10 bases. Unmatched junction bases numbered 8, after V lost 5 bases and J lost 6 bases. CDR3 size: 15 residues. Germline CDR1 MNHEY, CDR2 SVGAGI. The CDR3 DNA follows: TGTGCCAGCAGTCCCCGGACAGGGGGTGGGGATACGCAGTATTTT. This sequence encodes CASSPRTGGGDTQYF.

The rearrangement uses TRBV9 and TRBJ2-7; no firm D call. Germline CDR1 reads SGDLS; CDR2 reads YYNGEE. The CDR3 runs 15 residues. V lost 4 bases to trimming and J lost 1 base, with 15 bases between them. CDR3 bases: TGTGCCAGCAGCTCCTGGCCCGGACCTTCCTACGAGCAGTACTTC. This codes for CASSSWPGPSYEQYF.

The V and J genes are TRBV7-9 and TRBJ2-5, with D perhaps TRBD1 (6 bases). The tail of the sequence fits TRBJ2-7 better, so the J call may be wrong. The CDR3 is 12 residues long. Germline V gene sequence: CDR1 SEHNR, CDR2 FQNEAQ (reference sequence). CDR3 protein: CAIQGRGYEQYF. For the CDR3, the DNA is TGTGCCATACAGGGTCGGGGTTACGAGCAGTACTTC.